These 7 T cell receptor beta chains came from one sample sequenced in a study of blood T cell repertoires in COVID-19. This table comes from immunoSEQ multiplex PCR, and its TCRdb copy is limited to in-frame clones, with some not included. The table records 140,000 to 150,000 clones, around 87% of them present only once. Sample: PBMCs or T cells enriched from blood (not recorded which). These receptors all come from a man aged 55-75 years who had recovered from COVID-19.

This chain connects TRBV5-6 to TRBJ1-1; 10 nucleotides agree with TRBD1. Germline values: CDR1 SGHDT, CDR2 YYEEEE. The trim removed 4 bases at V and 4 bases at J, leaving 4 bases unmatched. The CDR3 loop spans 14 amino acids. Here the CDR3 reads CASSPGQGRTEAFF. For the CDR3, the DNA is TGTGCCAGCAGCCCGGGACAGGGGCGCACTGAAGCTTTCTTT.

The rearrangement links TRBV27 to TRBJ2-7; 8 positions match TRBD1. The length of the CDR3 is 15 residues. Trimming took 6 bases from V and 0 from J; bases not matched to a gene: 7. CDR1 is MNHEY, CDR2 SMNVEV, per germline (reference sequence). This CDR3 reads CASSRTGGSSYEQYF. As DNA, the CDR3 is TGTGCCAGCAGCCGAACAGGGGGGAGCTCCTACGAGCAGTACTTC.

The rearrangement uses TRBV5-8 and TRBJ2-7; 9 nucleotides agree with TRBD1. This CDR3 contains 15 residues. After removal of 4 bases from V and 2 bases from J, the junction contained 7 bases not matched to a gene. Germline CDR1 reads SGHTS; CDR2 reads YDEGEE. CDR3 in DNA: TGTGCCAGCAGCCCCCTAACAGGGGGCGCCTACGAGCAGTACTTC. Its translation is CASSPLTGGAYEQYF. The full variable domain, rest sourced from reference TRBV5-8 and TRBJ2-7, is EAGVTQSPTHLIKTRGQQATLRCSPISGHTSVYWYQQALGLGLQFLLWYDEGEERNRGNFPPRFSGRQFPNYSSELNVNALELEDSALYLCASSPLTGGAYEQYFGPGTRLTVT.

The chain employs TRBV10-3 and TRBJ2-3; D unresolved. Germline CDR1 and CDR2: ENHRY and SYGVKD. The CDR3 totals 14 residues. V lost 5 bases and J 1 base, leaving 10 bases between the germline ends. CDR3 sequence reads: CAISPPPGTDTQYF. The CDR3 DNA reads TGTGCCATCAGTCCCCCCCCGGGCACAGATACGCAGTATTTT.

The chain links TRBV6-5 to TRBJ2-7, with D maybe TRBD1 (6 bases). The CDR3 runs to 13 residues. Trimming removed 7 bases from V and 3 bases from J, with 13 bases in between. CDR1 is MNHEY and CDR2 is SVGAGI in the germline V gene. The CDR3 region has the DNA TGTGCCAGCACCCGCCGGGACAACTACGAGCAGTACTTC. This sequence encodes CASTRRDNYEQYF.

The chain carries TRBV11-2 and TRBJ1-3; D may be TRBD1 (6 bases). The CDR3 has 14 amino acids. Trimming removed 6 bases from V and 4 bases from J, with 13 bases in between. Germline V gene lookup returns CDR1 SGHAT and CDR2 FQNNGV. CDR3 nucleotide sequence: TGTGCCAGCAGGCACACAGGGACGGGAAACACCATATATTTT. Protein sequence: CASRHTGTGNTIYF. Complete variable domain (other parts from reference TRBV11-2 and TRBJ1-3): EAGVAQSPRYKIIEKRQSVAFWCNPISGHATLYWYQQILGQGPKLLIQFQNNGVVDDSQLPKDRFSAERLKGVDSTLKIQPAKLEDSAVYLCASRHTGTGNTIYFGEGSWLTVV.

The CDR3 region has the DNA TGTGCAAGTCGCCCACTCCCGCGATCGAACACCGGGGAGCTGTTTTTT. Translated: CASRPLPRSNTGELFF. This chain links TRBV12-2 with TRBJ2-2; the table names TRBD2, a call not compared with the DNA. TRBV12-2 is shown as a pseudogene. There are 16 residues in the CDR3.